Shown below are 20 T cell receptor beta chains from a single sample sequenced in a study of blood T cell repertoires in COVID-19. Clones were sequenced by immunoSEQ multiplex PCR, and TCRdb holds only the in-frame ones, with some missing. The sample lists 250,000 to 300,000 clones; around nine tenths were seen once. Sequences were obtained from PBMCs or T cells enriched from blood (not recorded which). The source of these receptors is a woman aged 55-70 years who had recovered from COVID-19.

This chain connects TRBV6-5 to TRBJ1-6, with 10 bases fitting TRBD1. Trimming at V came to 5 bases and at J to 10 bases, leaving 5 bases not matched to a gene. There are 14 residues in the CDR3. Germline loops: CDR1 MNHEY, CDR2 SVGAGI. The CDR3 DNA follows: TGTGCCAGCAGTCCCGGGACAGGGGTGTCACCCCTCCACTTT. Translated: CASSPGTGVSPLHF.

This chain uses TRBV27 with TRBJ1-4, with D unclear. Germline loops: CDR1 MNHEY, CDR2 SMNVEV (reference sequence). V was cut by 3 bases and J by 10 bases, with 18 bases left in between. CDR3 length: 15 residues. Here the CDR3 reads CASSFSGLEGGKLFF. The CDR3 nucleotides are TGTGCCAGCAGTTTTTCGGGGTTGGAGGGAGGAAAACTGTTTTTT.

This rearrangement joins TRBV28 to TRBJ1-2; TRBD1 matches 7 bases. V was pared by 2 bases and J by 4 bases, with 10 bases of the junction left unmatched. The germline V gene encodes CDR1 MDHEN and CDR2 SYDVKM. The CDR3 extends over 16 amino acids. CDR3 sequence (DNA): TGTGCCAGCAGTTTAATTCCGGGACAGACAACCTATGGCTACACCTTC. This sequence encodes CASSLIPGQTTYGYTF.

This clone showed up just a few times. This chain joins TRBV7-9 and TRBJ2-7, with 8 nucleotides matching TRBD2. CDR1 and CDR2 (germline): SEHNR, FQNEAQ (reference sequence). This CDR3 has 14 residues. J gave up 3 bases and V 1 base, and 2 bases lay outside the gene matches. CDR3 DNA: TGTGCCAGCAGCTTAGAAGCGGGGGACTACGAGCAGTACTTC. Translation: CASSLEAGDYEQYF.

The CDR3 loop is CASSSQVETQYF. CDR3 sequence (DNA): TGTGCCAGCAGCTCCCAGGTGGAGACCCAGTACTTC. J is TRBJ2-5 and V is TRBV11-2; no reliable D call. The CDR3 is 12 amino acids. The V gene's germline CDR1 is SGHAT and CDR2 FQNNGV. V was cut by 4 bases and J by 5 bases, with 8 bases left in between.

In this sample, this clone turned up a few times. The DNA of the CDR3 is TGTGCCAGCAGTTTATTTCCTATGAACACTGAAGCTTTCTTT. Translation: CASSLFPMNTEAFF. J is TRBJ1-1 and V is TRBV28; D unresolved. The V end was cut by 1 base, the J end by 0 bases, with 6 bases between. From germline, CDR1 is MDHEN and CDR2 SYDVKM. CDR3 size: 14 residues.

The chain carries TRBV19 and TRBJ2-1; 8 bases line up with TRBD2. Germline assignment: CDR1 LNHDA and CDR2 SQIVND (reference sequence). V was clipped by 8 bases and J by 2 bases; unmatched bases: 8. This CDR3 has 15 amino acids. DNA of the CDR3: TGTGCCAGTCTCCTTACTAGCGGACCCTACAATGAGCAGTTCTTC. Amino acid sequence: CASLLTSGPYNEQFF.

The V and J genes are TRBV24-1 and TRBJ1-1; D is unclear. This CDR3 is 13 amino acids long. Germline V CDR1 and CDR2: KGHDR, SFDVKD. V dropped 3 bases and J dropped 5 bases, with 9 bases sitting between them. This chain's CDR3 is CATSDRGRTEAFF. The CDR3 DNA reads TGTGCCACCAGTGATCGCGGGAGGACTGAAGCTTTCTTT.

This chain joins TRBV6-5 and TRBJ2-7; tentative D call: TRBD1 (7 bases). The CDR3 is 15 amino acids. Between the trimmed V and J ends, which lost 6 bases and 3 bases, there was a span of 18 bases. Germline-derived CDR1 and CDR2 are MNHEY and SVGAGI. CDR3 in amino acids: CASSNRGGLNYEQYF. CDR3 nucleotides: TGTGCCAGCAGCAACAGGGGCGGACTAAACTACGAGCAGTACTTC.

The CDR3 region has the DNA TGTGCCAGCAGCCGGACCATTGGGGGCGGGTTAAACACTGAAGCTTTCTTT. It yields the protein CASSRTIGGGLNTEAFF. The chain recombines TRBV5-8 with TRBJ1-1, with D possibly matching TRBD1 (6 bases). V was trimmed by 4 bases and J by 2 bases, leaving 21 bases between them. Germline CDR1 reads SGHTS; CDR2 reads YDEGEE. This CDR3 has 17 amino acids. Drawing the rest from reference TRBV5-8 and TRBJ1-1, the complete variable domain is EAGVTQSPTHLIKTRGQQATLRCSPISGHTSVYWYQQALGLGLQFLLWYDEGEERNRGNFPPRFSGRQFPNYSSELNVNALELEDSALYLCASSRTIGGGLNTEAFFGQGTRLTVV.

The chain has TRBV2 and TRBJ1-4, with TRBD1 as a possible D gene (5 bases). The CDR3 runs to 16 residues. The V end was cut by 6 bases, the J end by 5 bases, with 19 bases between. Germline V gene lookup returns CDR1 SNHLY and CDR2 FYNNEI. CDR3 residues: CASSAAWGGGNEKLFF. The CDR3 nucleotides are TGTGCCAGCAGCGCAGCGTGGGGGGGAGGGAATGAAAAACTGTTTTTT.

This clone was picked up one time. CDR3 protein: CASSLSGAETQYF. CDR3 bases: TGCGCCAGCAGCTTATCAGGGGCCGAGACCCAGTACTTC. The chain carries TRBV5-1 and TRBJ2-5; maybe TRBD1 (6 bases). CDR1 is SGHRS and CDR2 is YFSETQ in the germline V gene. The CDR3 extends over 13 amino acids. V lost 2 bases and J 5 bases, leaving 10 bases between the germline ends.

The chain recombines TRBV3-1 (or the pseudogene TRBV3-2) with TRBJ2-3; TRBD2 matches 10 bases. Germline V CDR1 and CDR2: LGHDT, YNNKEL (reference sequence). The junction had 8 bases not matched to a gene; V was cut back by 2 bases and J by 3 bases. The CDR3 loop spans 17 amino acids. The CDR3 DNA reads TGTGCCAGCAGCCAATATAGTAGCGGGGGGAGGACAGATACGCAGTATTTT. It encodes CASSQYSSGGRTDTQYF.

The gene calls are TRBV30 and TRBJ2-5, with a tentative D call TRBD2 (6 bases). CDR1 GTSNPN and CDR2 SVGIG come from the germline V gene (reference sequence). The CDR3 contains 15 residues. With 3 bases removed from V and 3 bases from J, the gap between germline ends came to 17 bases. CDR3 region: CAWRGGSHHKETQYF. CDR3 coding DNA: TGTGCCTGGAGGGGGGGTTCACATCACAAAGAGACCCAGTACTTC.

The chain has TRBV11-3 and TRBJ2-1, with a weak D call TRBD1 (5 bases). Germline V CDR1 and CDR2: SGHNT, YENEEA. There are 14 residues in the CDR3. Trimming took off 0 bases at V and 4 bases at J, with 7 bases between the two ends. For the CDR3, the DNA is TGTGCCAGCAGCTTAGATGACAGATACAATGAGCAGTTCTTC. It yields the protein CASSLDDRYNEQFF.

This chain joins TRBV11-2 and TRBJ2-7; TRBD1 is a possible D gene (5 bases). Per the germline V gene, CDR1 is SGHAT and CDR2 is FQNNGV. This CDR3 has 15 amino acids. V lost 1 base to trimming and J lost 6 bases, with 16 bases between them. The CDR3 is CASSLVGVGEGEQYF. The CDR3 DNA is TGTGCCAGCAGCTTAGTAGGCGTAGGGGAAGGCGAGCAGTACTTC. Full variable domain (missing parts from reference TRBV11-2 and TRBJ2-7): EAGVAQSPRYKIIEKRQSVAFWCNPISGHATLYWYQQILGQGPKLLIQFQNNGVVDDSQLPKDRFSAERLKGVDSTLKIQPAKLEDSAVYLCASSLVGVGEGEQYFGPGTRLTVT.

The chain recombines TRBV20-1 with TRBJ2-7, with 7 bases lining up with TRBD2. The junction had 6 bases not matched to a gene; V was cut back by 3 bases and J by 1 base. CDR3 length: 14 amino acids. Germline V gene lookup returns CDR1 DFQATT and CDR2 SNEGSKA (reference sequence). As DNA, the CDR3 is TGCAGTGCTAGTCTTACTAGCGTATCCTACGAGCAGTACTTC. As protein: CSASLTSVSYEQYF.

The V call is TRBV9, the J call TRBJ2-7; 10 bases match TRBD1. The CDR3 runs to 16 residues. The junction had 10 bases not matched to a gene; V was cut back by 4 bases and J by 3 bases. The V gene's germline CDR1 is SGDLS and CDR2 YYNGEE. The CDR3 protein is CASSPSRGTGVYEQYF. In DNA form, the CDR3 reads TGTGCCAGCAGCCCTAGTAGGGGGACAGGGGTCTACGAGCAGTACTTC. The full variable domain, its missing parts supplied by reference TRBV9 and TRBJ2-7, is DSGVTQTPKHLITATGQRVTLRCSPRSGDLSVYWYQQSLDQGLQFLIQYYNGEERAKGNILERFSAQQFPDLHSELNLSSLELGDSALYFCASSPSRGTGVYEQYFGPGTRLTVT.

The gene calls are TRBV10-3 and TRBJ2-2, with 10 nucleotides matching TRBD2. CDR1 and CDR2 (germline): ENHRY, SYGVKD. The CDR3 length is 14 residues. V lost 6 bases and J lost 4; bases outside the gene matches: 2. CDR3 bases: TGTGCCATCAGACTAGCGGGGACCACCGGGGAGCTGTTTTTT. Protein product: CAIRLAGTTGELFF.

The chain is built from TRBV9 and TRBJ2-1, with D unresolved. The CDR3 loop spans 12 amino acids. The V end was cut by 4 bases, the J end by 6 bases, with 8 bases between. The germline CDR1 and CDR2 sequences are SGDLS and YYNGEE. In nucleotides, the CDR3 is TGTGCCAGCAGCTCCCTCGGCAATGAGCAGTTCTTC. This codes for CASSSLGNEQFF. Full variable domain (remainder filled in from reference TRBV9 and TRBJ2-1): DSGVTQTPKHLITATGQRVTLRCSPRSGDLSVYWYQQSLDQGLQFLIQYYNGEERAKGNILERFSAQQFPDLHSELNLSSLELGDSALYFCASSSLGNEQFFGPGTRLTVL.